The 19 T cell receptor beta chains in this list originate from one sample, sequenced in a study of neurological immune-mediated disorders. MiXCR was run by TCRdb on the 5' RACE reads, yielding one entry per CDR3 protein. Here the sample spans 60,000 to 70,000 distinct CDR3 sequences, roughly 5.6% being singletons. Sequencing used PBMCs. The receptors shown here come from a human donor with multiple sclerosis. The donor label of this sample is uncertain.

This clonotype was recorded at least ten times. The genes are TRBV9 and TRBJ1-6; D gene ambiguous. CDR1 SGDLS and CDR2 YYNGEE come from the germline V gene. The germline V and J ends were trimmed by 8 bases and 10 bases, with 19 bases remaining between them. The CDR3 consists of 14 residues. CDR3 loop: CASGPRSDGSPLHF. CDR3 coding DNA: TGTGCCAGTGGTCCCAGGAGTGATGGATCACCCCTCCACTTT. The whole variable domain, filled in from reference TRBV9 and TRBJ1-6, reads DSGVTQTPKHLITATGQRVTLRCSPRSGDLSVYWYQQSLDQGLQFLIQYYNGEERAKGNILERFSAQQFPDLHSELNLSSLELGDSALYFCASGPRSDGSPLHFGNGTRLTVT.

This clonotype was seen many times. The rearrangement links TRBV3-1 to TRBJ2-3, with D uncertain. Trimming stripped 1 base from V and 6 bases from J, with 2 bases between. From germline, CDR1 is LGHDT and CDR2 YNNKEL (reference sequence). CDR3 size: 11 residues. The CDR3 DNA reads as TGTGCCAGCAGCCAAGGGGATACGCAGTATTTT. It yields the protein CASSQGDTQYF.

This clonotype was counted many times. V usage is TRBV5-6 and J usage is TRBJ2-4; D is perhaps TRBD2 (6 bases). The CDR3 is 19 amino acids. The V end was cut by 4 bases, the J end by 5 bases, with 28 bases between. Per germline, CDR1 SGHDT and CDR2 YYEEEE. CDR3: CASSPLTAGGGQGENIQYF. The DNA for the CDR3 is TGTGCCAGCAGCCCGTTGACGGCCGGGGGTGGCCAAGGGGAAAACATTCAGTACTTC.

This clonotype was seen ten or more times. The chain employs TRBV20-1 and TRBJ1-6, with D unresolved. Germline values: CDR1 DFQATT, CDR2 SNEGSKA (reference sequence). Between the trimmed V and J ends, which lost 0 bases and 7 bases, there was a span of 10 bases. The CDR3 spans 14 residues. CDR3 in DNA: TGCAGTGCTAGAGACCCCAAAGTGAATTCACCCCTCCACTTT. It encodes CSARDPKVNSPLHF.

DNA of the CDR3: TGTGCCAGCAGTGATCGGCAGGGCATCGGGGAGCAGTATTTT. Protein: CASSDRQGIGEQYF. The chain couples TRBV2 to TRBJ2-3; D could derive from TRBD1 or TRBD2 (5 bases each). The CDR3 has 14 residues. From germline, CDR1 is SNHLY and CDR2 FYNNEI. Deletions cut 3 bases from V and 11 bases from J, with 18 bases between.

This clonotype appeared many times. The chain links TRBV4-1 to TRBJ2-3; 7 bases are a match to TRBD2. The CDR3 totals 15 residues. Germline V lookup: CDR1 MGHRA, CDR2 YSYEKL. V lost 3 bases and J lost 3; bases outside the gene matches: 6. The DNA for the CDR3 is TGCGCCAGCAGCCAGACTAGCTTAGGGACAGATACGCAGTATTTT. This sequence encodes CASSQTSLGTDTQYF.

This clonotype was recorded at least ten times. V usage is TRBV5-1 and J usage is TRBJ2-1, with D possibly matching TRBD1 (6 bases). The CDR3 has 12 residues. Trimming left V 5 bases short and J 4 bases short, with 7 bases between. From germline, CDR1 is SGHRS and CDR2 YFSETQ. For the CDR3, the DNA is TGCGCCAGCAGGACAGGTTACAATGAGCAGTTCTTC. Residues: CASRTGYNEQFF.

By proportion, this clonotype is medium-sized. The chain has TRBV5-1 and TRBJ2-2; 8 bases align to TRBD1. Germline V gene data show CDR1 as SGHRS and CDR2 as YFSETQ. The CDR3 consists of 14 residues. The ends lost 8 bases at V and 1 base at J; junction bases unmatched: 4. CDR3 sequence (DNA): TGCGCCAGTTCCGGGACAGGGAACACCGGGGAGCTGTTTTTT. Translation: CASSGTGNTGELFF.

This clonotype has ten or more counts. This rearrangement joins TRBV5-5 to TRBJ2-5, with 7 bases identical to TRBD1. Germline CDR1 SGHKS, CDR2 YYEKEE (reference sequence). Germline trimming cut 2 bases from V and 5 bases from J; bases unmatched to any gene: 9. The CDR3 totals 15 residues. The chain's CDR3 is CASSLEGAGWETQYF. The CDR3 coding sequence is TGTGCCAGCAGCTTAGAGGGGGCAGGGTGGGAGACCCAGTACTTC.

This clonotype was found many times. V is TRBV7-6 and J is TRBJ1-1, with 7 positions matching TRBD1. The germline V gene has CDR1 SGHVS and CDR2 FNYEAQ. The V and J ends lost 0 bases and 3 bases, in that order; junction bases with no gene match: 10. The CDR3 totals 17 residues. The CDR3 protein is CASSLADTGVGDTEAFF. The CDR3 nucleotides read TGTGCCAGCAGCTTAGCAGATACAGGGGTAGGAGACACTGAAGCTTTCTTT.

This clonotype was detected many times. V and J are TRBV2 and TRBJ2-7; D may be TRBD1 or TRBD2 (6 bases each). Germline V gene sequence: CDR1 SNHLY, CDR2 FYNNEI. Between the trimmed V and J ends, which lost 9 bases and 0 bases, there was a span of 18 bases. This CDR3 is built from 15 residues. The CDR3: CASQTEGGSSYEQYF. The CDR3, as DNA: TGTGCCAGTCAAACGGAGGGGGGTAGCTCCTACGAGCAGTACTTC.

This clonotype was found many times. The V call is TRBV12-3 or TRBV12-4, the J call TRBJ2-7, with a tentative D call TRBD2 (6 bases). Trimming removed 7 bases at V and 1 base at J, with 20 bases between. This CDR3 contains 16 residues. The CDR3 coding sequence is TGTGCCAGCACCACGGGAGCCTATTCTTCTTCCTACGAGCAGTACTTC. Amino acid sequence: CASTTGAYSSSYEQYF.

Many counts were recorded for this clonotype. The chain uses TRBV5-1 and TRBJ1-2; D gene uncertain. CDR1 and CDR2 from the germline V gene are SGHRS and YFSETQ. Between the trimmed V and J ends, which lost 4 bases and 3 bases, there was a span of 10 bases. The length of the CDR3 is 13 residues. The CDR3 DNA sequence: TGCGCCAGCAGCCTGAGGATTGACTATGGCTACACCTTC. Translating gives CASSLRIDYGYTF. The whole variable domain, filled in from reference TRBV5-1 and TRBJ1-2, reads KAGVTQTPRYLIKTRGQQVTLSCSPISGHRSVSWYQQTPGQGLQFLFEYFSETQRNKGNFPGRFSGRQFSNSRSEMNVSTLELGDSALYLCASSLRIDYGYTFGSGTRLTVV.

The chain has TRBV7-8 and TRBJ2-3; D might be TRBD1 (6 bases). The germline V gene has CDR1 SGHVS and CDR2 FQNEAQ. There are 15 residues in the CDR3. The V gene lost 5 bases and the J gene lost 2 bases, with 14 bases spanning the gap. CDR3 DNA: TGTGCCAGCAGCACCCGGGACACCAACACAGATACGCAGTATTTT. It encodes CASSTRDTNTDTQYF.

This clonotype was counted many times. The chain carries TRBV3-1 and TRBJ2-1; D might be TRBD2 (5 bases). The germline gives CDR1 LGHDT, CDR2 YNNKEL (reference sequence). The CDR3 length is 15 residues. Trimming removed 3 bases at V and 8 bases at J, with 17 bases between. The CDR3: CASSHYSGRIDEQFF. CDR3 coding DNA: TGTGCCAGCAGCCATTACTCGGGAAGAATCGATGAGCAGTTCTTC.

This clonotype was counted many times. J is TRBJ2-6 and V is TRBV11-2, with D maybe TRBD1 (7 bases). This CDR3 has 17 amino acids. In germline, CDR1 is SGHAT, CDR2 FQNNGV. Trimming removed 7 bases at V and 0 bases at J, with 16 bases between. The CDR3 protein is CASTRTGGTSGANVLTF. CDR3 nucleotide sequence: TGTGCCAGCACCCGGACAGGAGGGACCTCTGGGGCCAACGTCCTGACTTTC.

The sample holds many counts of this clonotype. The genes are TRBV20-1 and TRBJ1-2; weak D call: TRBD1 (5 bases). Per the germline V gene, CDR1 is DFQATT and CDR2 is SNEGSKA (reference sequence). The CDR3 totals 12 residues. Trimming cost V 5 bases and J 0 bases, with 7 bases left between them. CDR3 DNA: TGCAGTGCTCCCAGGGCTAACTATGGCTACACCTTC. It translates to CSAPRANYGYTF.

This clonotype was detected many times. The chain employs TRBV6-5 and TRBJ1-2; the D gene is possibly TRBD1 (5 bases). The CDR3 has 15 residues. CDR1 is MNHEY and CDR2 is SVGAGI in the germline V gene. The V and J ends lost 6 bases and 6 bases respectively, with 20 bases between them. DNA for the CDR3: TGTGCCAGCAGCCCCGGCGGGGGGTTTTTCCATGGCTACACCTTC. Its translation is CASSPGGGFFHGYTF.

The table lists this clonotype with many counts. The chain recombines TRBV3-1 with TRBJ2-7; 9 nucleotides line up with TRBD1. Germline trimming cut 4 bases from V and 0 bases from J; bases unmatched to any gene: 4. From germline, CDR1 is LGHDT and CDR2 YNNKEL (reference sequence). The CDR3 runs to 15 residues. In nucleotides, the CDR3 is TGTGCCAGCAGCCTGAGACAGGGGGTCTCCTACGAGCAGTACTTC. This gives the protein CASSLRQGVSYEQYF.